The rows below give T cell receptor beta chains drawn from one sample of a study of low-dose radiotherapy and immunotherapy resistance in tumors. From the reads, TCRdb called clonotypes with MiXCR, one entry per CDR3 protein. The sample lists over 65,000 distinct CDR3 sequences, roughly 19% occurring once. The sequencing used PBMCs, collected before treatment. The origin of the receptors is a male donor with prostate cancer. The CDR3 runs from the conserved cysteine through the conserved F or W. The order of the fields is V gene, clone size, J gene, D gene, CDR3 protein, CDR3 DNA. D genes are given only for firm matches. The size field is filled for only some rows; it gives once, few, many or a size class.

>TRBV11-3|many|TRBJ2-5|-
CASSLGTGPGGTQYF
TGTGCCAGCAGCTTAGGCACGGGGCCAGGAGGGACCCAGTACTTC
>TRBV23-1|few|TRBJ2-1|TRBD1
CASRQRDRVFGHEQFF
TGCGCCAGCAGGCAACGGGACAGGGTCTTTGGCCATGAGCAGTTCTTC
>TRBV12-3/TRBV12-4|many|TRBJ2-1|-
CASRGSRGGGEQFF
TGTGCCAGCAGAGGAAGTAGGGGGGGAGGCGAGCAGTTCTTC
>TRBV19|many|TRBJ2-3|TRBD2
CASSDPVLSGRPSSTDTQYF
TGTGCCAGTAGTGACCCGGTGCTTAGCGGGAGACCCTCTAGCACAGATACGCAGTATTTT
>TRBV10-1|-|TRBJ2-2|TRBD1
CASSARTGASGELFF
TGCGCCAGCAGTGCACGGACAGGGGCCAGCGGGGAGCTGTTTTTT
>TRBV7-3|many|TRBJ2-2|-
CASSLTGPMTGELFF
TGTGCCAGCAGCTTAACAGGGCCCATGACCGGGGAGCTGTTTTTT
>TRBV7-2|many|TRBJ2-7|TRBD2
CASSATSGFSGEQYF
TGTGCCAGCAGCGCGACTAGCGGCTTCTCGGGCGAGCAGTACTTC
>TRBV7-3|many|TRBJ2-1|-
CASSYIGAGEQFF
TGTGCCAGCAGCTATATCGGGGCCGGTGAGCAGTTCTTC
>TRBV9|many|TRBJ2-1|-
CASSPRVGVQGEQFF
TGTGCCAGCAGCCCTCGCGTCGGGGTCCAGGGGGAGCAGTTCTTC
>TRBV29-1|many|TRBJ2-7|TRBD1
CSVEVFKTGNSYEQYF
TGCAGCGTTGAAGTCTTTAAGACAGGGAATAGCTACGAGCAGTACTTC
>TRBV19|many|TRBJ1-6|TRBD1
CAPKRDRHHSPLHF
TGTGCCCCTAAACGGGACAGACACCATTCACCCCTCCACTTT
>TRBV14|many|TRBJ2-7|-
CASSQRTGNSYEQYF
TGTGCCAGCAGCCAACGCACGGGAAATTCCTACGAGCAGTACTTC
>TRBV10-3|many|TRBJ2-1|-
CATSRTDEQFF
TGTGCCACCTCGAGGACAGATGAGCAGTTCTTC
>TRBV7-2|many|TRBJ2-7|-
CASSPAGNSYEQYF
TGTGCCAGCAGCCCGGCCGGTAACTCCTACGAGCAGTACTTC
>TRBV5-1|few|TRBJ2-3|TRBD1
CASSPRGHPLDTQYF
TGCGCCAGCAGCCCAAGGGGGCACCCCTTAGATACGCAGTATTTT
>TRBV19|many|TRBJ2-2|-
CASSIPGEHTGELFF
TGTGCCAGTAGTATTCCAGGGGAACACACCGGGGAGCTGTTTTTT
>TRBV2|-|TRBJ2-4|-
CASMSLRTRQYF
TGTGCCAGCATGAGCCTAAGGACACGGCAGTACTTC
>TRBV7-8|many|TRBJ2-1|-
CASSPPGTPPYNEQFF
TGTGCCAGCAGCCCCCCCGGGACACCGCCCTACAATGAGCAGTTCTTC
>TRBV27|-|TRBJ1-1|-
CASSLKGGDTEAFF
TGTGCCAGCAGTTTGAAGGGAGGGGACACTGAAGCTTTCTTT
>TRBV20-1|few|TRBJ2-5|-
CSAHGRVEGTQYF
TGCAGTGCCCACGGCCGGGTCGAGGGGACCCAGTACTTC
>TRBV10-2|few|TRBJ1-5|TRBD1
CASRGQGLRQPQHF
TGCGCCAGCAGGGGACAGGGGCTTCGTCAGCCCCAGCATTTT
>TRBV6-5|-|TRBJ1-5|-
CASSEAVGTNQPRHF
TGTGCCAGCAGTGAAGCGGTAGGGACCAATCAGCCCCGGCATTTT